What follows describes a single TCR beta chain. The antigen remains unidentified. Between the trimmed V and J ends, which lost 0 bases and 1 base, there was a span of 11 bases. The length of the CDR3 is 16 residues. CDR1 and CDR2 (germline): SGHNT, YYREEE (reference sequence). The data belong to a study of cytomegalovirus exposure and HLA in healthy donors. Study-level background: There were roughly 120 million unique TCR beta sequences, drawn from approximately 190 million T cells, in an earlier analysis.

Study outcomes and limitations: Highest at DRB1 and lowest at HLA-C, TCR association rates differed among HLA loci in a later analysis. About 150 TCR beta chains were listed as cytomegalovirus-associated. What TCR beta sequences reportedly achieved was accurate prediction of HLA-A and HLA-B alleles in most subjects.

This PCR relied on a set of 60 Vbeta primers and 13 Jbeta primers. Repertoires were generated with immunoSEQ multiplex PCR, while TCRdb's copy carries only in-frame clones and drops some. The sample lists approximately 90,000 clones, roughly 75% occurring once. The sequenced sample was PBMCs. The chain combines TRBV5-4 with TRBJ2-1; possible D gene TRBD2, 6 bases. The sequence was collected from a man in his forties in good health and CMV-seronegative. Here the CDR3 DNA reads TGTGCCAGCAGCTTGGCTGGCGGGGCTTCCTACAATGAGCAGTTCTTC. Its translation is CASSLAGGASYNEQFF. Using reference TRBV5-4 and TRBJ2-1 for the parts outside the CDR3, the full variable domain is ETGVTQSPTHLIKTRGQQVTLRCSSQSGHNTVSWYQQALGQGPQFIFQYYREEENGRGNFPPRFSGLQFPNYSSELNVNALELDDSALYLCASSLAGGASYNEQFFGPGTRLTVL.